This T cell receptor (beta chain) was documented in a study of T cells in Graves' hyperthyroidism and ophthalmopathy. Study as a whole: Peripheral blood was drawn at first diagnosis, prior to all treatment.

This clonotype showed up many times. Its target is unknown. Amplified regions were TCR beta CDR3 sequences from RNA transcripts. The HTBI set primed first-round TCR CDR3 RT-PCR. MiXCR was run by TCRdb on the multiplex PCR reads, yielding one entry per CDR3 protein. The sample lists more than 300,000 distinct CDR3 sequences, about a sixth seen once, with around a third in the top ten. Trimming pared 2 bases from V and 3 bases from J, leaving 16 bases between. CDR3 length equals 16 residues. CDR1 is SGDLS, CDR2 YYNGEE, per germline. Blood sampling occurred at first hyperthyroidism diagnosis, ahead of any ophthalmopathy symptoms. The study, taken as a whole, reports: Through a model of 13 V-J features, ophthalmopathy was separated from stable hyperthyroidism. Ophthalmopathy, which appeared later, was predicted by the model a median around 6.5 months before onset.

This chain links TRBV9 with TRBJ2-3; maybe TRBD2 (5 bases). Sample: blood. The clonotype was recovered from a woman aged 25 to 39 with Graves' hyperthyroidism that later progressed to Graves' ophthalmopathy. The CDR3 is CASSVGDLRGTDTQYF. The CDR3 DNA reads TGTGCCAGCAGCGTCGGAGACCTCCGGGGTACAGATACGCAGTATTTT.